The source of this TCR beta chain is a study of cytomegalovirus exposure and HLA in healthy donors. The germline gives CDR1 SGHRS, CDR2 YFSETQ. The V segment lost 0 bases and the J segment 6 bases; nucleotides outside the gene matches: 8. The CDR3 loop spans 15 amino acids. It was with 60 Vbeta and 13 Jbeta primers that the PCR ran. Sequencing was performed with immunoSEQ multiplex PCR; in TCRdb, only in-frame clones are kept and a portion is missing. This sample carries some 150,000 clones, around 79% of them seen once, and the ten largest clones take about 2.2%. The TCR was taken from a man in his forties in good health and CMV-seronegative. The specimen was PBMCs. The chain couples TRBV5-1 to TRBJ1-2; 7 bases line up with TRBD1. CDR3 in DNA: TGCGCCAGCAGCTTGGAAGGGGGCCTACGCCATGGCTACACCTTC. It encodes CASSLEGGLRHGYTF. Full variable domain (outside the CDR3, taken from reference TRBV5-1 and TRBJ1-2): KAGVTQTPRYLIKTRGQQVTLSCSPISGHRSVSWYQQTPGQGLQFLFEYFSETQRNKGNFPGRFSGRQFSNSRSEMNVSTLELGDSALYLCASSLEGGLRHGYTFGSGTRLTVV.